What follows is one T cell receptor (beta chain) and its context. The entry originates in a study of T cell changes during pregnancy in multiple sclerosis. Some clones are missing from TCRdb's copy, which holds only in-frame ones; the method was immunoSEQ multiplex PCR. Counted here are approximately 33,000 clones, just over 90% occurring once; the ten biggest clones make up approximately 0.45%. With 8 bases removed from V and 4 bases from J, the gap between germline ends came to 14 bases. CDR3 length: 13 residues. The V gene's germline CDR1 is LNHDA and CDR2 SQIVND (reference sequence). The sample consisted of CD4+ T cells from peripheral blood mononuclear cells, taken after pregnancy. V gene TRBV19 combines with J gene TRBJ1-1, with D tentatively TRBD1 (5 bases). The sequence came from a female donor with multiple sclerosis, enrolled in a pregnancy study. This chain's CDR3 is CASQGGFGTEAFF. The CDR3 DNA reads as TGTGCCAGTCAGGGTGGATTCGGCACTGAAGCTTTCTTT. Full variable domain (rest looked up from reference TRBV19 and TRBJ1-1): DGGITQSPKYLFRKEGQNVTLSCEQNLNHDAMYWYRQDPGQGLRLIYYSQIVNDFQKGDIAEGYSVSREKKESFPLTVTSAQKNPTAFYLCASQGGFGTEAFFGQGTRLTVV.